A selection of T cell receptor beta chains follows, all from one sample in a study. TCRdb itself ran the 5' RACE reads through MiXCR, one entry per CDR3 protein. In the table there are 60,000 to 65,000 distinct CDR3 sequences, around 30% of which are singletons. Material: tumor-infiltrating naive CD4+ T cells sorted from the breast tumor. These receptors were taken from a female donor with breast cancer. Each CDR3 is given with its conserved first and last residue. D genes are given only for firm matches. Size is omitted from some rows. Given values are once, few, many or a class for expanded clones.

D gene: -
J gene: TRBJ2-6
clone size: few
V gene: TRBV28
CDR3 DNA: TGTGCCAGCAGTTTCGTGGTCTCTGGGGCCAACGTCCTGACTTTC
CDR3 protein: CASSFVVSGANVLTF

D gene: TRBD2
J gene: TRBJ2-3
clone size: -
V gene: TRBV5-1
CDR3 DNA: TGCGCCAGCAGCTTGGGGGTTAGCGGGGCAGATACGCAGTATTTT
CDR3 protein: CASSLGVSGADTQYF

D gene: -
J gene: TRBJ1-1
clone size: -
V gene: TRBV12-3/TRBV12-4
CDR3 DNA: TGTGCCAGCAGCCGCCGCAGCGGAGCTTTCTTT
CDR3 protein: CASSRRSGAFF

D gene: TRBD1
J gene: TRBJ1-1
clone size: -
V gene: TRBV7-2
CDR3 DNA: TGTGCCAGCAGCTTAAGGGGGACGGACAGGGGGCCGAACACTGAAGCTTTCTTT
CDR3 protein: CASSLRGTDRGPNTEAFF

D gene: TRBD1
J gene: TRBJ1-6
clone size: -
V gene: TRBV20-1
CDR3 DNA: TGCGGTGCTAGAGGACAGGGCGGCAATTCACCCCTCCACTTT
CDR3 protein: CGARGQGGNSPLHF

D gene: TRBD2
J gene: TRBJ2-1
clone size: many
V gene: TRBV7-3
CDR3 DNA: TGTGCCAGCAGCTTAATGCGTACGGGGGGCAATGAGCAGTTCTTC
CDR3 protein: CASSLMRTGGNEQFF

D gene: TRBD1
J gene: TRBJ1-2
clone size: many
V gene: TRBV20-1
CDR3 DNA: TGCAGTGCTAAAAAGACAGGGCATGGCTACACCTTC
CDR3 protein: CSAKKTGHGYTF

D gene: TRBD2
J gene: TRBJ2-5
clone size: -
V gene: TRBV5-1
CDR3 DNA: TGCGCCAGCAGCCCGACGGGACTAGCGGGCGAGACCCAGTACTTC
CDR3 protein: CASSPTGLAGETQYF

D gene: -
J gene: TRBJ2-3
clone size: -
V gene: TRBV4-1
CDR3 DNA: TGCGCCAGCAGCCAAGTCCCCCCTGACACGCAGTATTTT
CDR3 protein: CASSQVPPDTQYF

D gene: -
J gene: TRBJ1-1
clone size: -
V gene: TRBV29-1
CDR3 DNA: TGCAGCGTTGTGGTCGGATACACTGAAGCTTTCTTT
CDR3 protein: CSVVVGYTEAFF

D gene: TRBD2
J gene: TRBJ2-7
clone size: few
V gene: TRBV27
CDR3 DNA: TGTGCCAGCAGTTCCCCCGGGACTAGCGGTTCCTACGAGCAGTACTTC
CDR3 protein: CASSSPGTSGSYEQYF

D gene: -
J gene: TRBJ1-5
clone size: few
V gene: TRBV12-3/TRBV12-4
CDR3 DNA: TGTGCCAGCACCCTGGGGGCAGGAAGCAATCAGCCCCAGCATTTT
CDR3 protein: CASTLGAGSNQPQHF

D gene: -
J gene: TRBJ1-2
clone size: -
V gene: TRBV30
CDR3 DNA: TGTGTCTGGAGTGTACAAATTAACTATGGCTACACCTTC
CDR3 protein: CVWSVQINYGYTF

D gene: -
J gene: TRBJ1-2
clone size: few
V gene: TRBV12-3/TRBV12-4
CDR3 DNA: TGTGCCAGCAGTTTAGCGCGTTGGGACGGACGTTATGGCTACACCTTC
CDR3 protein: CASSLARWDGRYGYTF

D gene: -
J gene: TRBJ1-2
clone size: few
V gene: TRBV7-9
CDR3 DNA: TGTGCCAGCAGCTCCTCCCGGGCCCCAGGTGGCTACACCTTC
CDR3 protein: CASSSSRAPGGYTF

D gene: -
J gene: TRBJ2-5
clone size: many
V gene: TRBV4-3
CDR3 DNA: TGCGCCAGCAGCCAAGATGTTACGAGGACCCAGTACTTC
CDR3 protein: CASSQDVTRTQYF

D gene: TRBD1
J gene: TRBJ2-7
clone size: many
V gene: TRBV5-1
CDR3 DNA: TGCGCCAGCGGCCGGGACAGCTACGAGCAGTACTTC
CDR3 protein: CASGRDSYEQYF

D gene: -
J gene: TRBJ2-5
clone size: -
V gene: TRBV5-5
CDR3 DNA: TGTGCCAGCAGCACCGGGACTACAGGGGGTGGAGGAGAGACCCAGTACTTC
CDR3 protein: CASSTGTTGGGGETQYF

D gene: TRBD1
J gene: TRBJ1-5
clone size: few
V gene: TRBV28
CDR3 DNA: TGTGCCAGCACCCCAGACAGGGGCAGCAATCAGCCCCAGCATTTT
CDR3 protein: CASTPDRGSNQPQHF

D gene: -
J gene: TRBJ2-3
clone size: many
V gene: TRBV29-1
CDR3 DNA: TGCAGCGTTGTTGGGGCCCCGGGGGCCACAGATACGCAGTATTTT
CDR3 protein: CSVVGAPGATDTQYF

D gene: -
J gene: TRBJ1-2
clone size: -
V gene: TRBV12-3/TRBV12-4
CDR3 DNA: TGTGCCAGCAGTTTATTCAGATATGGCTACACCTTC
CDR3 protein: CASSLFRYGYTF

D gene: -
J gene: TRBJ2-6
clone size: few
V gene: TRBV5-1
CDR3 DNA: TGCGCCAGCAGCTTGGAGAGCTCTGGGGCCAACGTCCTGACTTTC
CDR3 protein: CASSLESSGANVLTF

D gene: -
J gene: TRBJ2-1
clone size: -
V gene: TRBV12-3/TRBV12-4
CDR3 DNA: TGTGCCAGCAGTAAATCGATCAGGGGCAATGAGCAGTTCTTC
CDR3 protein: CASSKSIRGNEQFF

D gene: -
J gene: TRBJ2-2
clone size: many
V gene: TRBV5-1
CDR3 DNA: TGCGCCAGCAGCCCCACAACCTTCACCGGGGAGCTGTTTTTT
CDR3 protein: CASSPTTFTGELFF

D gene: TRBD2
J gene: TRBJ2-7
clone size: few
V gene: TRBV28
CDR3 DNA: TGTGCCAGCAGTTCGCAGCGGGAGGGCTACGAGCAGTACTTC
CDR3 protein: CASSSQREGYEQYF

D gene: -
J gene: TRBJ2-7
clone size: many
V gene: TRBV20-1
CDR3 DNA: TGCAGTGCTCTTAAAGACGGTGCCTACGAGCAGTACTTC
CDR3 protein: CSALKDGAYEQYF

D gene: -
J gene: TRBJ2-3
clone size: -
V gene: TRBV7-2
CDR3 DNA: TGTACCAGCAGCTTAGGTTTCCACACAGATACGCAGTATTTT
CDR3 protein: CTSSLGFHTDTQYF

D gene: -
J gene: TRBJ2-3
clone size: -
V gene: TRBV7-2
CDR3 DNA: TGTGCCAGCAGCTTTCCGGGGGGCCGCGACACAGATACGCAGTATTTT
CDR3 protein: CASSFPGGRDTDTQYF

D gene: TRBD1
J gene: TRBJ2-5
clone size: -
V gene: TRBV28
CDR3 DNA: TGTGCCAGCAGTCCGCCCGGGACAGTCTTTCAAGAGACCCAGTACTTC
CDR3 protein: CASSPPGTVFQETQYF

D gene: -
J gene: TRBJ1-2
clone size: -
V gene: TRBV4-1
CDR3 DNA: TGCGCCAGCAGCCAAGATGGCTCACTGGTCTATGGCTACACCTTC
CDR3 protein: CASSQDGSLVYGYTF

D gene: TRBD1
J gene: TRBJ1-5
clone size: -
V gene: TRBV20-1
CDR3 DNA: TGCAGTGCTAGTGTCGGACAGGGACATCAGCCCCAGCATTTT
CDR3 protein: CSASVGQGHQPQHF